The present T cell receptor (beta chain) was sequenced within a study of shared clonotypes between healthy human individuals. The length of the CDR3 is 16 residues. V shed 2 bases and J 6 bases; nucleotides not matched to a gene: 11. Germline V CDR1 and CDR2: SGHVS, FQNEAQ. Assay: immunoSEQ multiplex PCR; the TCRdb copy retains only in-frame clones and omits some. Of roughly 2,000,000 clones in the sample, about 95% were seen once. CD8 cells regarded as naive lacked CD45RO, were positively chosen for CCR7, and omitted terminally differentiated effector memory CD45RA+ cells. Sequencing was carried out using naive CD8+ T cells sorted from blood. This sequence joins TRBV7-8 and TRBJ1-2; 8 bases map to TRBD1. This receptor was identified in a young man in good health. CDR3 loop: CASSLYSSTGDDGYTF. Written as DNA, the CDR3 is TGTGCCAGCAGCTTATACTCGTCGACAGGGGATGATGGCTACACCTTC.